Sequencing of this TCR beta chain was carried out in a study of cytomegalovirus exposure and HLA in healthy donors (dated by TCRdb to 2016 to 2017). Background on the whole study: An earlier analysis of around 600 of the donors reported 250 to 350 Gb of sequence data and roughly 100 million unique TCR beta sequences from about 200 million T cells. An early release that covered approximately 600 HLA-typed donors contained approximately 300 gigabases of sequencing data and 75 million to 100 million unique TCR sequences. Among the roughly 430 genotyped donors, around 81% belonged to the genetic ancestry cluster associated with self-reported Caucasian donors. The study aimed to test whether signatures of past pathogen exposure could be identified by cataloging public T cell receptors. The study profiled the T cell repertoires of about 640 subjects by immunosequencing and related them to cytomegalovirus serostatus. Along with the roughly 670-subject first cohort, a separate validation cohort of over a hundred different subjects was used. To predict cytomegalovirus infection status, the study combined high-throughput TCR immunosequencing, statistical association of individual TCRs with disease status, and machine learning. In a later analysis, previously published TCR beta repertoires from more than 500 donors were re-analyzed and high-resolution HLA genotyping was added so that TCR occurrence patterns could be studied. Rather than drawing on any new phenotypic data, the later analysis identified candidate immune exposures from TCR beta sequences and the way those sequences occurred across donors. To decide whether each TCR beta V gene segment behaved as functional or pseudogenic, an earlier analysis of 587 of the donors relied on high-throughput TCR beta sequencing. Donor age, sex, ethnicity and CMV serostatus were compiled alongside the repertoire data. In a later genetic analysis, genome-wide SNP genotypes for about 55% of the roughly 700 donors were used, and that subset was treated as a discovery cohort. All discovery cohort repertoires had been generated on a single sequencing platform. HLA typing covered class I and class II loci at four-digit resolution. Typing coverage varied by locus: about 620-630 donors for A, B, C, DRB1 and DQB1; approximately 500 for DQA1; around 570 for DPA1; approximately 450 for DPB1. Roughly five DR-DQ haplotypes were handled as single units for association and clustering because linkage in the cohort was strong. On average, roughly 250,000 unique TCR beta nucleotide sequences were sequenced per donor among 398 genotyped donors of the cohort, with approximately 18% of those sequences being non-productive.

What the authors observed across the whole study: A later analysis found that HLA-associated TCR beta chains were more clonally expanded and had lower generation probabilities than equally common non-associated chains. In vitro tests confirmed that a few of the cytomegalovirus-associated TCR beta chains recognize cytomegalovirus antigens. A later analysis found that TCR association rates varied across HLA loci, with DRB1 alleles showing the most associated TCRs and HLA-C alleles the fewest. In this cohort, only TCR beta chains were sequenced, and detectable features were limited by the absence of alpha or paired-chain data. Assigning TCR associations to individual alleles was difficult when HLA alleles, especially DR and DQ, strongly co-occurred. For the cohort, immune exposure information was limited to CMV serostatus. In a later analysis, around 17,000 TCR beta sequences were associated with specific HLA alleles at a false discovery rate of 0.05. A further reported finding was that TCR beta sequences accurately predicted the HLA-A and HLA-B alleles for most subjects in the first cohort. Most TCR sequences were observed very rarely across donors, whereas some public TCRs were present in many individuals. In both the original and validation cohorts, the classifier was reported to diagnose cytomegalovirus status with high specificity and sensitivity. HLA typing was unavailable for some donors at each locus, so association tests used only the typed subset. In a later analysis, most CMV-associated TCR beta chains were found to appear HLA-restricted, with HLA associations seemingly driven largely by CMV exposure. Linkage disequilibrium might explain the correlated functional status among segregating V segments, but an unknown experimental factor could not be ruled out. A cluster of highly shared sequence variants was judged likely to represent a technical artifact of the sequencing pipeline. Some IMGT-functional V segments, including TRBV6-2 and TRBV6-3, could not be distinguished by the 87-base-pair reads and were therefore excluded. The authors suggested that the approach could potentially be extended to other disease states and immunological phenotypes. A later analysis reported that several top co-occurrence clusters appeared linked to parvovirus B19, influenza, CMV and Epstein-Barr virus. The presence/absence analyses assumed that sequencing depth was roughly uniform across donors, and that assumption may not be true. Around 16 rarely observed V segments, including chromosome 9 orphons, were excluded from the earlier analysis of several hundred of the donors because counts were too low. In an earlier analysis of approximately 600 of the donors, most TCR beta V segments were observed in productive rearrangements about 87% or about 30% of the time, broadly matching IMGT annotations. Compared with the approximately 720-donor mean, donors in an Asian-associated ancestry cluster had fewer N-insertions in productive TCRs, according to a later genetic analysis. A total of 150 or so TCR beta chains were listed by the study as associated with cytomegalovirus. A later genetic analysis associated a missense DCLRE1C variant with V-gene and J-gene trimming of TCR beta chains, and an independent cohort replicated the association.

The cohort was made up of 666 healthy bone marrow donors. At the time of sampling, every cohort member was nominally healthy, though immune exposures that went unrecorded were likely present. The donor was CMV seropositive and was included in the group of 300 or so seropositive cohort members. Each donor provided a peripheral blood sample, and peripheral blood mononuclear cells were used for TCR beta sequencing. Genomic DNA was extracted from the blood cell samples with the Qiagen DNeasy Blood Extraction Kit. Library creation used the immunoSEQ multiplex PCR assay. For the multiplex PCR, a mixture combining 60 forward primers for TCR Vbeta segments and 13 reverse primers for TCR Jbeta segments was used. A multiplex PCR assay on genomic DNA amplified the CDR3 region of rearranged TCR beta genes. The Illumina HiSeq System was used to sequence the amplified TCR beta libraries as 87-base-pair reads. The original pipeline was this. Across the 640 or so repertoires, a later analysis counted some 81 million unique TCR beta chains, around 11 million of which were shared by at least two donors. Raw reads were error-corrected and collapsed into unique sequences by a nearest-neighbor algorithm in which closely related sequences were merged to remove PCR and sequencing errors. Alignment of CDR3 sequences to IMGT reference sequences was used to assign V, D and J gene segments. For a sequence to be retained, a match of at least six nucleotides to both a V gene segment and a J gene segment was required. Rearrangements were called productive when the CDR3 lacked stop codons and stayed in frame with V and J; all others were non-productive. CDR3 was defined by IMGT convention, running from the second conserved V-encoded cysteine to the conserved J-encoded phenylalanine. In an earlier analysis of more than 550 of the donors, sequences lacking an unambiguous match to a single V gene segment were excluded. An earlier analysis of several hundred of the donors called V segments functional above 56.7% productive rearrangements and segregating when the between-donor standard deviation exceeded 5%. A statistical classification framework was built for diagnosing cytomegalovirus status from the catalog of TCR beta chain sequences. In a later analysis, V and J genes were assigned by comparing TCR nucleotide sequences against IMGT/GENE-DB human TR gene sequences. A later analysis assigned CDR3 sequences and most-parsimonious VDJ recombination scenarios with the TCRdist pipeline. A later analysis defined each TCR beta chain by its CDR3 amino acid sequence plus V-gene family, and excluded reads lacking a unique V-gene family. To address suspected cross-contamination and a sequencing artifact, a later analysis removed approximately 590 highly shared, low-generation-probability nucleotide sequences. A later analysis calculated a clonal expansion index for each public chain from normalized within-repertoire ranks of inferred template counts. A later analysis computed generation probabilities with a VDJ recombination model fitted to out-of-frame rearrangements, and checked the results against IGoR. Hypergeometric tests were used in a later analysis to score TCR-TCR, TCR-HLA and TCR-CMV co-occurrence, with a repertoire-size bias correction applied to the TCR pairs. To estimate false discovery rates, a later analysis permuted the HLA or CMV assignments 20 times. In a later analysis, co-occurring TCRs were grouped with DBSCAN, and TCRdist sequence similarity was added when clustering was performed within HLA-allele-positive subsets. Co-occurrence clustering excluded repertoires with fewer than 30,000 or more than 120,000 public chains, plus five with anomalous nucleotide sharing. TCRdb provides this immuneACCESS table in a form limited to in-frame rearrangements. Some clones are lacking; in checked studies, under half of them reflect an unresolved V gene, and why the rest are absent is not known. Clone size and V and J calls were adopted from that table, with D and trimming inferred from the DNA. The sample table contains roughly 190,000 clones; only one count was recorded for approximately 80% of them. The leading ten clones occupy roughly 10% of the sample.

The germline V and J ends show losses of 4 bases and 6 bases respectively, and no gene match explains 8 bases of the junction. The CDR3 has 16 amino acids, counting the end cysteine and phenylalanine. The DNA shown is the 48-base CDR3, in frame from base 1. CDR1 and CDR2 (ENHRY, SYGVKD) derive from the germline V gene. A word on this clone: Its cognate antigen has yet to be identified. No much larger clonotype is one base removed from it; base qualities were not supplied.

Sequenced sample: PBMCs. The sequence is built from TRBV10-3 and TRBJ1-6; 8 central bases correspond to TRBD1. The source of this sequence is a woman between 50 and 59 years old in good health and CMV-seropositive. Read as DNA, the sequence is TGTGCCATCAGTGGGGGGACAGGAGATATTAATTCACCCCTCCACTTT. Its amino acids are CAISGGTGDINSPLHF.